The sequence of this T cell receptor beta chain was determined in a study of T cell responses to AZD1222 COVID-19 vaccine. Study observations and caveats: The study sampled repertoires only after the peak T cell response.

Remarks on this clone: As yet, its antigen is unknown.

Only in-frame clones appear in the TCRdb table, and some are missing; sequencing was by immunoSEQ multiplex PCR. This sample has about 120,000 clones, with roughly four fifths found just once. Per germline, CDR1 MNHEY and CDR2 SVGEGT. V lost 1 base and J lost 5, with 9 bases in between. This CDR3 region has 13 residues. The receptor comes from an adult in good health. This sequence joins TRBV6-2 or TRBV6-3 and TRBJ2-7; D is unclear. Source: peripheral blood, taken on day 0 of AZD1222 vaccination. The CDR3 here is CASSYLTADEQYF. In DNA form, the CDR3 reads TGTGCCAGCAGTTACTTAACCGCGGACGAGCAGTACTTC.